This record looks at one T cell receptor (beta chain) sequence and its context. This clone was detected only once. Its recognized antigen is unknown. The sample holds no much larger clone one base away, and base qualities are not on file. Using the immunoSEQ TRB Survey service, rearranged CDR3 beta regions were amplified from genomic DNA with multiplex V and J primers. Survey-level sequencing depth of up to 500,000 reads per sample was used to keep depth equal across samples. Libraries were purified, pooled and sequenced on Illumina technology. Under the source paper's analysis protocol: immunoSEQ online tools were used for productive clonality, sample overlap, pairwise scatters, CDR3 beta length, V/D/J gene usage and productiveness. Alongside Shannon and Simpson indices, calculated diversity was computed as the number of unique rearrangements divided by total templates, multiplied by 100. Z-score normalized data were analyzed by principal component analysis with the R prcomp function and the ggbiplot package. Morisita's index was used to measure clonal overlap between blood and rectum within each subject. TCRdb stores this immuneACCESS table with in-frame sequences only. Part of the clones is absent; in the studies checked, under half of the shortfall reflects unresolved V genes, and no reason is known for the rest. V, J and clone size derive from that table, while D and trimming were established from the DNA sequence. This sample comprises roughly 45,000 clones, more than 60% of them detected only once. The ten largest clones add up to over 3% of the sample.

The data stem from a study of pediatric ulcerative colitis (dated by TCRdb to between 2018 and 2021). With regard to the full study: About 7 ulcerative colitis patients had pancolitis and two had left-sided colitis, with histology consistent with ulcerative colitis in all. Using the Pediatric Ulcerative Colitis Activity Index, two patients were classed as having mild disease, several as having moderate disease and three as having acute severe colitis. From nine newly diagnosed, treatment-naive pediatric ulcerative colitis patients and a few non-IBD control children, paired blood and rectal samples were collected. General conclusions and limits of the study: The healthy control group was small, consisting of only four individuals. Significantly higher autologous blood-rectal clonal overlap was found in ulcerative colitis patients than in controls, which suggested increased T cell trafficking to inflamed tissue. Two rectal CDR3 clonotypes were detected in all ulcerative colitis patients and were not detected in any of the controls. Because the repertoires came from total lymphocyte DNA, rare subsets such as regulatory T cells may have patterns that are not reflected. Rectal repertoire features separated controls, mild-moderate and acute severe colitis patients; acute severe colitis showed reduced rectal diversity due to clonal expansions. For technical reasons, the blood samples of a couple of patients yielded substantially fewer templates, so those samples were excluded from the blood-rectal overlap analysis. Blood-derived T cells may have been included in rectal pinch biopsies, especially in patients with overt colitis.

During colonoscopy, one to two pinch biopsies were obtained from the rectum for research. Ulcerative colitis patients had received no immunosuppressive medication before the diagnostic colonoscopy. Rectal biopsies were digested with proteinase K before DNA isolation. The Wizard kit (Promega) was used to extract genomic DNA from the blood and intestinal samples. The germline ends are 12 bases apart after V is trimmed by 4 bases and J by 6 bases. CDR1 and CDR2, per the germline V gene (reference sequence), are LNHDA and SQIVND. Counted from cysteine to phenylalanine, this CDR3 has 14 amino acids. Only CDR3 DNA remains: 42 bases, in frame from the first base.

What was sequenced was gut tissue. Recombination linked TRBV19 to TRBJ2-2; a tentative D call is TRBD1 (5 bases match). The TCR was taken from a girl aged 5-17 years with moderate ulcerative colitis. The nucleotide sequence reads TGTGCCAGTAGTACCCAGGGTTTGGCCGGGGAGCTGTTTTTT. It translates as CASSTQGLAGELFF.